This T cell receptor (beta chain) was sequenced in a study of T cells after yellow fever vaccination. General study points: Abundant clonotypes from the bulk population could contaminate FACS-sorted repertoires. Though weaker, the secondary response peaked faster, on day 5 versus 15.

A universal primer site and UMIs were added as TCR cDNA was made by 5'RACE template switching. TCRdb independently ran MiXCR on the 5' RACE reads; one entry per CDR3 protein. The table records 360,000 or so distinct CDR3 sequences, roughly 11% of them present only once. This CDR3 comprises 14 residues. Germline CDR1 is SGHRS and CDR2 is YFSETQ. Germline trimming cut 4 bases from V and 6 bases from J; bases unmatched to any gene: 8. Notes on this clonotype: The antigen remains undetermined.

The sequencing used PBMCs, collected on the day of the first yellow fever vaccination. This receptor was identified in a man younger than 35 who received the YFV17D yellow fever vaccine. V gene TRBV5-1 combines with J gene TRBJ2-7; TRBD1 aligns across 9 bases. DNA of the CDR3: TGCGCCAGCAGCACCCGGGACAGGGATCCCGAGCAGTACTTC. Translating gives CASSTRDRDPEQYF.